A selection of T cell receptor beta chains follows, all from one sample in a study of blood T cell repertoires in COVID-19. The table came from immunoSEQ multiplex PCR; TCRdb's copy has only in-frame clones and leaves some out. The repertoire holds roughly 180,000 clones, with 70% to 90% as singletons. The sample comprised peripheral blood. Receptors were obtained from a woman in her 50s with COVID-19, enrolled during active disease. Each CDR3 is given without its conserved first and last residue. D genes are given only for firm matches. Where a row states a size, it is once, few, many or the class of an expanded clone; other rows omit it.

>.|TRBJ1-6|TRBV3-1/TRBV3-2|.
ASSPLRSGDNSPLH
>.|TRBJ2-1|TRBV7-9|.
ASSTLASRNEQF
>TRBD1|TRBJ2-3|TRBV9|.
ASSGYGTGGQGGSTDTQY
>TRBD1|TRBJ1-1|TRBV28|few
ASTNTVGPGQTVMNTEAF
>TRBD1|TRBJ2-7|TRBV6-5|few
ASSRDRGTYEQY
>.|TRBJ1-5|TRBV4-1|.
ASSPLRTGNQPQH
>TRBD2|TRBJ2-3|TRBV4-2|.
ASSQDPERGGSDTQY
>TRBD1|TRBJ2-7|TRBV5-4|.
ASSKGQGYEQY
>.|TRBJ1-1|TRBV11-3|.
ASSSRGGTEAF
>.|TRBJ1-2|TRBV5-1|few
ASSLDISGRHNYGYT
>TRBD1|TRBJ1-2|TRBV4-3|.
ASSQNPDRGYGYT
>.|TRBJ2-6|TRBV6-5|.
ASSLSGANVLT
>TRBD1|TRBJ2-1|TRBV28|few
ASGQGASVDEQF
>TRBD1|TRBJ1-5|TRBV2|.
ASRQGMNQPQH
>TRBD1|TRBJ2-2|TRBV3-1/TRBV3-2|.
ASRQGADTGELF
>.|TRBJ2-7|TRBV19|once
ASSITEAVTYEQY
>TRBD1|TRBJ1-1|TRBV2|.
ASTRQGMNTEAF
>TRBD2|TRBJ2-1|TRBV7-2|.
ASSLVRGRNEQF
>TRBD2|TRBJ2-1|TRBV10-1|.
ASSEWTSGGDEQF
>TRBD2|TRBJ2-1|TRBV6-1|.
ASSEHGGSRYNEQF
>.|TRBJ2-4|TRBV5-6|.
ASSFVGGGRRDIQY
>.|TRBJ1-2|TRBV28|.
ASSSIGTPNYGYT
>TRBD2|TRBJ2-5|TRBV5-6|.
ASRTSGFQETQY
>TRBD2|TRBJ2-5|TRBV19|.
ASSISLAGAEETQY
>TRBD2|TRBJ2-1|TRBV13|.
ASSPRTSGGYNEQF
>.|TRBJ1-2|TRBV29-1|.
SVEDGNYGYT
>.|TRBJ1-3|TRBV12-5|few
ASGLGSDRNTIY
>TRBD1|TRBJ1-4|TRBV24-1|.
ATSTDRGEKLF
>TRBD1|TRBJ1-2|TRBV3-1/TRBV3-2|.
ASSRETGGRT
>.|TRBJ1-1|TRBV7-9|.
ASSPGSGGPTEAF
>TRBD2|TRBJ2-7|TRBV4-1|.
ASSQDPIGTSGGWEQY
>.|TRBJ2-6|TRBV7-2|few
ASSLPGWANVLT
>.|TRBJ1-3|TRBV30|.
AWSVPGSGNTIY
>TRBD1|TRBJ1-2|TRBV19|.
ASSALTGEGGYT
>.|TRBJ2-7|TRBV30|.
AWSVQGHEQY
>TRBD1|TRBJ2-7|TRBV2|once
ASSEGDRRRD
>.|TRBJ2-2|TRBV7-8|.
ASSLEQLRVTGELF
>.|TRBJ2-1|TRBV28|.
ASSIPQDNEQF
>.|TRBJ2-7|TRBV2|.
ASRLRGLWTSYEQY
>.|TRBJ1-2|TRBV6-5|.
ASSPGADYGYT
>.|TRBJ2-5|TRBV5-4|once
ASSFKGEETQY
>TRBD2|TRBJ2-1|TRBV19|.
ASNRLAGSYNEQF
>.|TRBJ2-1|TRBV5-4|.
ASSAPDYNEQF
>.|TRBJ1-2|TRBV19|.
ATGVGYGYT
>.|TRBJ1-1|TRBV14|.
ASSPELDAF
>.|TRBJ2-7|TRBV18|.
ASSPPTVSYEQY
>TRBD1|TRBJ1-6|TRBV27|.
ASSARTGPSPLH
>TRBD1|TRBJ2-7|TRBV7-2|.
ASSLGWTGPAEQY
>TRBD1|TRBJ2-1|TRBV11-2|.
ASSSPPTNTGAEQF
>TRBD2|TRBJ2-1|TRBV6-5|.
ASSPIAGARDEQF
>TRBD1|TRBJ1-2|TRBV27|.
ASGGQGGRYGYT
>TRBD1|TRBJ2-7|TRBV7-9|.
ASSWDRGLFHEQY
>TRBD1|TRBJ2-3|TRBV6-5|.
ASSYGTGSTDTQY
>.|TRBJ2-3|TRBV19|.
ASSRGGGRTDTQY